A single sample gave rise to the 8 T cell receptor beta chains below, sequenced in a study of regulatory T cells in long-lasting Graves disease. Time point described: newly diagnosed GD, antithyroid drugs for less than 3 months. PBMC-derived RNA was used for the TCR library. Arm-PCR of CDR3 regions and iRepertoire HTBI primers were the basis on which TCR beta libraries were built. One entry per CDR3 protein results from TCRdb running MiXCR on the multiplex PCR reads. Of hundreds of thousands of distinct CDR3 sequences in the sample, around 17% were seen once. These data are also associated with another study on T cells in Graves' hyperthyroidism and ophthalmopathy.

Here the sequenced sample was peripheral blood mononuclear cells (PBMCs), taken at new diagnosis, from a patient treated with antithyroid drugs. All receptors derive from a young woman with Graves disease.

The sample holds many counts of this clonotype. CDR3 DNA: TGCAGTGCCGTTATTTCCGGGGTCATCACAGATACGCAGTATTTT. Amino acids: CSAVISGVITDTQYF. V is TRBV20-1 and J is TRBJ2-3; TRBD2 might be the D (5 bases). CDR1 is DFQATT and CDR2 is SNEGSKA in the germline V gene (reference sequence). The CDR3 totals 15 residues. V was shortened by 6 bases and J by 2 bases, with 18 bases between the two germline ends.

CDR3 in amino acids: CAWRGGSGIHEQFF. CDR3 sequence (DNA): TGTGCCTGGAGGGGCGGGAGTGGCATTCATGAGCAGTTCTTC. This chain uses TRBV30 with TRBJ2-1, with TRBD2 matching over 7 bases. The CDR3 consists of 14 residues. CDR1 is GTSNPN, CDR2 SVGIG, per germline (reference sequence). V was pared by 3 bases and J by 8 bases, with 10 bases of the junction left unmatched.

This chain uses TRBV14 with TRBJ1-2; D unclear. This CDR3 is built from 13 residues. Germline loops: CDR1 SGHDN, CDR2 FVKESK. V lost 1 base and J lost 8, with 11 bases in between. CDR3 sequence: CASSQVSSGGYTF. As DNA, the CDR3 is TGTGCCAGCAGCCAAGTGAGCTCGGGGGGCTACACCTTC.

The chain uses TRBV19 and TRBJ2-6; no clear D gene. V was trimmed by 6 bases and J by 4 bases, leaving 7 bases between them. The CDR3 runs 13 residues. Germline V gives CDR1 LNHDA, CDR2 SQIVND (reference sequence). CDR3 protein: CASRMTGANVLTF. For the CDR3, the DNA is TGTGCCAGTAGGATGACGGGGGCCAACGTCCTGACTTTC.

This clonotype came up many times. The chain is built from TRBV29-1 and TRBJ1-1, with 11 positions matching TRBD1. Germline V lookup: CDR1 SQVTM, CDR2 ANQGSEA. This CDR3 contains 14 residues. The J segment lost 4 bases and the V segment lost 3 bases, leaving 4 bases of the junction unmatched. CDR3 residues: CSVDGTGGATEAFF. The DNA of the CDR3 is TGCAGCGTTGACGGGACAGGGGGGGCCACTGAAGCTTTCTTT.

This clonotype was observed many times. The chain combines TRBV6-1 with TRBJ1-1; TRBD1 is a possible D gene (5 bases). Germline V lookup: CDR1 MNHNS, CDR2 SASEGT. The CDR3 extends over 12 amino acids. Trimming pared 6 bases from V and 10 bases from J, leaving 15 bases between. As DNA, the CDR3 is TGTGCCAGCAGCCTCTCTGCGGGGGGAGCTTTCTTT. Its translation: CASSLSAGGAFF.

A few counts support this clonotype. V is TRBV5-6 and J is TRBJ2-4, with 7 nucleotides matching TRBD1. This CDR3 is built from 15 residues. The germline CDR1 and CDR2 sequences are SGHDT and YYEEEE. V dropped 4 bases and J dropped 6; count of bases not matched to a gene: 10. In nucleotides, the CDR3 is TGTGCCAGCAGCCCCCCAGACAGGGATACAAACATTCAGTACTTC. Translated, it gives CASSPPDRDTNIQYF.

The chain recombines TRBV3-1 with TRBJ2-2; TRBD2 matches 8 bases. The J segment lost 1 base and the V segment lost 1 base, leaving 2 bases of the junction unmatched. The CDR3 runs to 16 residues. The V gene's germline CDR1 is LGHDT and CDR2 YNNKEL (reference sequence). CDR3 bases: TGTGCCAGCAGCCAAGTCACTAGCGGGAACACCGGGGAGCTGTTTTTT. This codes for CASSQVTSGNTGELFF.